Listed here are 14 T cell receptor beta chains from one sample, sequenced in a study of cytomegalovirus exposure and HLA in healthy donors. PCR was performed using 60 Vbeta and 13 Jbeta primers. Assay: immunoSEQ multiplex PCR; the TCRdb copy retains only in-frame clones and omits some. The data show about 160,000 clones, with 84% seen just once and approximately 2% held by the top ten. The sequenced material came from PBMCs. These receptors all stem from a man aged 18 to 29 in good health and CMV-seronegative.

Comments on this clone: The same CDR3 can be traced to other DNA sequences in this sample. The genes are TRBV6-4 and TRBJ2-3, with 10 bases fitting TRBD2. The CDR3 totals 15 residues. Germline values: CDR1 MRHNA, CDR2 SNTAGT. The ends lost 0 bases at V and 4 bases at J; junction bases unmatched: 1. The CDR3 loop is CASSDSAGGPDTQYF. The CDR3 coding sequence is TGTGCCAGCAGTGACTCAGCGGGGGGGCCAGATACGCAGTATTTT.

V gene TRBV2 combines with J gene TRBJ1-1, with 10 nucleotides matching TRBD1. CDR1 and CDR2 (germline): SNHLY, FYNNEI. Trimming took 5 bases from V and 4 from J; bases not matched to a gene: 7. CDR3 length: 15 residues. The CDR3 here is CASSRQGTGATEAFF. In DNA, the CDR3 is TGTGCCAGCAGTCGTCAAGGGACAGGGGCCACTGAAGCTTTCTTT.

This clone was seen once. CDR3 in DNA: TGTGCCAGCAGCGCTGGACTAGCGGCATTAGAGACCCAGTACTTC. It translates to CASSAGLAALETQYF. This chain links TRBV9 with TRBJ2-5; TRBD2 aligns across 10 bases. Germline V gives CDR1 SGDLS, CDR2 YYNGEE. The CDR3 spans 15 residues. Trimming at V came to 3 bases and at J to 4 bases, leaving 6 bases not matched to a gene.

The chain employs TRBV19 and TRBJ2-7; 9 positions agree with TRBD1. V was pared by 4 bases and J by 5 bases, with 9 bases of the junction left unmatched. Germline-derived CDR1 and CDR2 are LNHDA and SQIVND (reference sequence). The CDR3 length is 15 residues. CDR3 coding DNA: TGTGCCAGTAGTAGACCGGGACAGGGATCCGACGAGCAGTACTTC. Protein sequence: CASSRPGQGSDEQYF.

The rearrangement links TRBV9 to TRBJ2-2, with 7 bases fitting TRBD2. Unmatched junction bases numbered 11, after V lost 6 bases and J lost 3 bases. The V gene's germline CDR1 is SGDLS and CDR2 YYNGEE. The length of the CDR3 is 16 residues. DNA for the CDR3: TGTGCCAGCACCGCGCGGGCGGGGGACGACACCGGGGAGCTGTTTTTT. Translating it yields CASTARAGDDTGELFF.

The rearrangement joins TRBV2 to TRBJ1-2; D uncertain. Per germline, CDR1 SNHLY and CDR2 FYNNEI. This CDR3 comprises 14 residues. V was shortened by 3 bases and J by 0 bases, with 8 bases between the two germline ends. CDR3: CASSDALSNYGYTF. CDR3 DNA sequence: TGTGCCAGCAGTGATGCGCTTTCTAACTATGGCTACACCTTC.

The chain recombines TRBV6-5 with TRBJ2-7, with 8 bases fitting TRBD1. Germline CDR1 is MNHEY and CDR2 is SVGAGI. The CDR3 totals 15 residues. The ends lost 0 bases at V and 3 bases at J; junction bases unmatched: 4. CDR3 region: CASSYSGTGHYEQYF. CDR3 DNA: TGTGCCAGCAGTTACTCGGGGACAGGACACTACGAGCAGTACTTC.

About this clone itself: An end of the junction differs from the germline gene, which may be a read error. The genes are TRBV7-9 and TRBJ2-7; D is ambiguous. Per germline, CDR1 SEHNR and CDR2 FQNEAQ (reference sequence). The CDR3 is made up of 14 amino acids. The CDR3 protein is CSSSSRVSPYEQYF. The CDR3 nucleotides read TGTTCCAGCAGCTCCCGTGTTTCCCCCTACGAGCAGTACTTC.

The chain recombines TRBV29-1 with TRBJ1-2, with TRBD1 as a possible D gene (6 bases). Trimming removed 6 bases from V and 1 base from J, with 12 bases in between. Germline V lookup: CDR1 SQVTM, CDR2 ANQGSEA. The CDR3 is 13 amino acids. The CDR3 loop reads CSVSTGRNYGYTF. The CDR3 region has the DNA TGCAGCGTCTCGACAGGTCGTAACTATGGCTACACCTTC.

CDR3 sequence: CASSFRGGLNTGELFF. CDR3 nucleotides: TGTGCCAGCAGCTTTAGGGGGGGCCTGAACACCGGGGAGCTGTTTTTT. The V and J genes are TRBV11-2 and TRBJ2-2, with D possibly TRBD2 on 7 matching bases. There are 16 residues in the CDR3. Germline V gene data show CDR1 as SGHAT and CDR2 as FQNNGV. Trimming cost V 3 bases and J 1 base, with 12 bases left between them. Using reference TRBV11-2 and TRBJ2-2 for the parts outside the CDR3, the full variable domain is EAGVAQSPRYKIIEKRQSVAFWCNPISGHATLYWYQQILGQGPKLLIQFQNNGVVDDSQLPKDRFSAERLKGVDSTLKIQPAKLEDSAVYLCASSFRGGLNTGELFFGEGSRLTVL.

The rearrangement uses TRBV11-2 and TRBJ2-3; 12 nucleotides line up with TRBD2. The CDR3 runs 19 residues. Germline CDR1 is SGHAT and CDR2 is FQNNGV. With 1 base clipped from V and 2 bases from J, the junction kept 10 bases outside the gene matches. The CDR3 DNA reads TGTGCCAGCAGCTTAGTGGGCCTAGCGGGAGGGCGTTACACAGATACGCAGTATTTT. Protein sequence: CASSLVGLAGGRYTDTQYF. Using reference TRBV11-2 and TRBJ2-3 for the parts outside the CDR3, the full variable domain is EAGVAQSPRYKIIEKRQSVAFWCNPISGHATLYWYQQILGQGPKLLIQFQNNGVVDDSQLPKDRFSAERLKGVDSTLKIQPAKLEDSAVYLCASSLVGLAGGRYTDTQYFGPGTRLTVL.

The V gene is TRBV15, the J gene TRBJ1-1, with D maybe TRBD1 (6 bases). Trimming cost V 9 bases and J 1 base, with 12 bases left between them. Germline-derived CDR1 and CDR2 are LNHNV and YYDKDF (reference sequence). CDR3 length: 13 amino acids. CDR3 DNA: TGTGCCACGGCGCGGACAGCGAACACTGAAGCTTTCTTT. Its protein is CATARTANTEAFF.

The rearrangement joins TRBV10-3 to TRBJ2-3; TRBD2 is a possible D gene (5 bases). V was trimmed by 3 bases and J by 3 bases, leaving 13 bases between them. This CDR3 region has 15 residues. In germline, CDR1 is ENHRY, CDR2 SYGVKD. CDR3 in amino acids: CAISDGGGGTDTQYF. In DNA, the CDR3 is TGTGCCATCAGTGATGGCGGAGGTGGGACAGATACGCAGTATTTT.

This chain connects TRBV4-1 to TRBJ1-5; D not resolved. CDR3 size: 18 residues. The germline V gene encodes CDR1 MGHRA and CDR2 YSYEKL. Trimming cost V 1 base and J 1 base, with 17 bases left between them. CDR3 coding DNA: TGCGCCAGCAGCCAAGCTGGCGGACTGATCGCAAGCAATCAGCCCCAGCATTTT. It specifies CASSQAGGLIASNQPQHF.